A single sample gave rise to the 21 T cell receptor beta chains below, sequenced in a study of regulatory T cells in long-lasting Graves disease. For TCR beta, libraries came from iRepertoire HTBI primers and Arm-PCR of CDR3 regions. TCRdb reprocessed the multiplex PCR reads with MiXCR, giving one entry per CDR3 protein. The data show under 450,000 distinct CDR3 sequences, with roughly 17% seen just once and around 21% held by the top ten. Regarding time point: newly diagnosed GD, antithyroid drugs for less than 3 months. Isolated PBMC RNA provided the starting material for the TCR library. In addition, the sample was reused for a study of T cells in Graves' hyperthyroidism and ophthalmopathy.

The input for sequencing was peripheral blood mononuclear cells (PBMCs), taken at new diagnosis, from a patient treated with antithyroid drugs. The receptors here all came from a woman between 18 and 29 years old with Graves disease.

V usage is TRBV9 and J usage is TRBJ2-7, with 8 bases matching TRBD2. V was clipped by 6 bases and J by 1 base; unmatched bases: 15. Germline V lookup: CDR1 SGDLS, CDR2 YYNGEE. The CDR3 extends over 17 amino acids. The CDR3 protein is CASKRPRVLAGSYEQYF. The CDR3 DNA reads TGTGCCAGCAAACGACCCCGCGTCCTAGCGGGTTCCTACGAGCAGTACTTC. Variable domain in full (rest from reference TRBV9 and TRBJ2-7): DSGVTQTPKHLITATGQRVTLRCSPRSGDLSVYWYQQSLDQGLQFLIQYYNGEERAKGNILERFSAQQFPDLHSELNLSSLELGDSALYFCASKRPRVLAGSYEQYFGPGTRLTVT.

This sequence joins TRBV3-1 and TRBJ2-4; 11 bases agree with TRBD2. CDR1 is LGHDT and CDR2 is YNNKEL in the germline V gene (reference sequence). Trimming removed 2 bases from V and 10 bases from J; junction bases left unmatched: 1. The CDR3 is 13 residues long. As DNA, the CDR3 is TGTGCCAGCAGCCAACTAGCGGGAGGAATTCAGTACTTC. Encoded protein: CASSQLAGGIQYF.

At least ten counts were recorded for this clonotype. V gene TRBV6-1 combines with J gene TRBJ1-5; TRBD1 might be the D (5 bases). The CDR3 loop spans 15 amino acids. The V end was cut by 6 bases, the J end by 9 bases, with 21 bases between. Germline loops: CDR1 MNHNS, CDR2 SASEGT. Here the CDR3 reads CASSTDGTGIAPQHF. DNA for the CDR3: TGTGCCAGCAGCACTGACGGGACGGGGATTGCGCCCCAGCATTTT.

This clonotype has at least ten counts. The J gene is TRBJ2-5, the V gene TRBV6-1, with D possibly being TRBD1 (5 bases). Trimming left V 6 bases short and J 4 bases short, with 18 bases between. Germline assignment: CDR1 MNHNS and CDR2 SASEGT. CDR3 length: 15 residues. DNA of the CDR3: TGTGCCAGCAGACGACGGGTGTGGGGCTTAGAGACCCAGTACTTC. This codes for CASRRRVWGLETQYF.

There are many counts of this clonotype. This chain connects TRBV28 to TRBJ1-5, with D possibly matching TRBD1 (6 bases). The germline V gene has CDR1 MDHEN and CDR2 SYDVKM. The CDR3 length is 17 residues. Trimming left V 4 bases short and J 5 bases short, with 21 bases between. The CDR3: CASSSLSQGTLHQPQHF. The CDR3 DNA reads TGTGCCAGCAGTTCACTCTCCCAGGGGACCCTGCATCAGCCCCAGCATTTT. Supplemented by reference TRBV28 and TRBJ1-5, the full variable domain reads DVKVTQSSRYLVKRTGEKVFLECVQDMDHENMFWYRQDPGLGLRLIYFSYDVKMKEKGDIPEGYSVSREKKERFSLILESASTNQTSMYLCASSSLSQGTLHQPQHFGDGTRLSIL.

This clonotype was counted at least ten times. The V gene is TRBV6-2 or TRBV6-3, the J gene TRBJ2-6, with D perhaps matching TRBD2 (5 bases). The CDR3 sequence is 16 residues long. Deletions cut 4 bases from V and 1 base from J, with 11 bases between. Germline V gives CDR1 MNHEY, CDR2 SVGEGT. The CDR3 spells CASSSGEFSGANVLTF. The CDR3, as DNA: TGTGCCAGCAGTTCTGGGGAGTTTTCTGGGGCCAACGTCCTGACTTTC.

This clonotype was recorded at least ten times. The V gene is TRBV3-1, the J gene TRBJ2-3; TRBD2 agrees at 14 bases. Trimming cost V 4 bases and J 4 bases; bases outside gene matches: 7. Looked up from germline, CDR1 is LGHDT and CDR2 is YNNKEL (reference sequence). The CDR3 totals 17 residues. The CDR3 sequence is CASSLRLAGGLSDTQYF. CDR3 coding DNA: TGTGCCAGCAGCCTCCGACTAGCGGGGGGGCTATCAGATACGCAGTATTTT.

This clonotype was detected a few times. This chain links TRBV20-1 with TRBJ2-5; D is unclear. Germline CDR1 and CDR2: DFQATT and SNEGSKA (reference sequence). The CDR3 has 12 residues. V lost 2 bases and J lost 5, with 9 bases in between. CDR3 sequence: CSARRVRETQYF. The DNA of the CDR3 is TGCAGTGCTAGAAGGGTCCGCGAGACCCAGTACTTC.

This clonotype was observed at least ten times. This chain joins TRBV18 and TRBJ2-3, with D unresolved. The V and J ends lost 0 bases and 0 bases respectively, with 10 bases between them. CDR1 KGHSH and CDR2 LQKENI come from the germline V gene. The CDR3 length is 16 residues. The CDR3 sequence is CASSPPFPSSTDTQYF. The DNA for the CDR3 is TGTGCCAGCTCACCACCGTTTCCCAGCAGCACAGATACGCAGTATTTT. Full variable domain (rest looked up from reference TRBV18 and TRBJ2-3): NAGVMQNPRHLVRRRGQEARLRCSPMKGHSHVYWYRQLPEEGLKFMVYLQKENIIDESGMPKERFSAEFPKEGPSILRIQQVVRGDSAAYFCASSPPFPSSTDTQYFGPGTRLTVL.

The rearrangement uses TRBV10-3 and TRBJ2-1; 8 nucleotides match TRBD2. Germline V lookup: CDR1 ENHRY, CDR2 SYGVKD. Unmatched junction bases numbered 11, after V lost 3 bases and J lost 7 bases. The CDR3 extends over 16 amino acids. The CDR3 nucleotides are TGTGCCATCAGTGACAGAGCCGGGACTAGTGGTAATGAGCAGTTCTTC. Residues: CAISDRAGTSGNEQFF.

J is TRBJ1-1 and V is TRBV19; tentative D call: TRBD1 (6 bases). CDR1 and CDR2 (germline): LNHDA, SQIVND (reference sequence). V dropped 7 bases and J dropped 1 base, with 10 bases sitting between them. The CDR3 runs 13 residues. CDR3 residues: CASTGDKNTEAFF. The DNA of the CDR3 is TGTGCCAGTACCGGGGACAAGAACACTGAAGCTTTCTTT.

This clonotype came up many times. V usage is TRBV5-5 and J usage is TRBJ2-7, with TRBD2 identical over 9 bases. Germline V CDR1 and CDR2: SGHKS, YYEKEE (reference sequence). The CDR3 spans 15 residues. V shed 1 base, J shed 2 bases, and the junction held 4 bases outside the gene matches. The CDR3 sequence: CASSLRGLAPYEQYF. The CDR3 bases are TGTGCCAGCAGCTTGCGGGGACTAGCACCCTACGAGCAGTACTTC.

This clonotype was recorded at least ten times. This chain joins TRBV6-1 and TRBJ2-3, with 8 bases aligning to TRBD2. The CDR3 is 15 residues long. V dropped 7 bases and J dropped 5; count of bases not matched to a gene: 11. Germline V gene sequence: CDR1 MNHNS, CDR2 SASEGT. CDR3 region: CASTEKAGARDTQYF. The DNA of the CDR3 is TGTGCCAGCACGGAAAAAGCGGGGGCCCGAGATACGCAGTATTTT.

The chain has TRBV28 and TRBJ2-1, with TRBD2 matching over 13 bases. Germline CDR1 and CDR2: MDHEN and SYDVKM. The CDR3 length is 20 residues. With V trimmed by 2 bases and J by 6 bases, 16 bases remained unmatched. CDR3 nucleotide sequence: TGTGCCAGCAGTTTAGATTCTTTGGAGGGAGGACTAGCGGGAGTCAATGAGCAGTTCTTC. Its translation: CASSLDSLEGGLAGVNEQFF.

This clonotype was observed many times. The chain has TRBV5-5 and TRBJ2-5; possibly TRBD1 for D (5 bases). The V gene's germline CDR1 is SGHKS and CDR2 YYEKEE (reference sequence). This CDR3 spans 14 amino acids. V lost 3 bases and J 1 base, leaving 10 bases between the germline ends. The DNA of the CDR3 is TGTGCCAGCAGCTGGAGACAGATCCAAGAGACCCAGTACTTC. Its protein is CASSWRQIQETQYF.

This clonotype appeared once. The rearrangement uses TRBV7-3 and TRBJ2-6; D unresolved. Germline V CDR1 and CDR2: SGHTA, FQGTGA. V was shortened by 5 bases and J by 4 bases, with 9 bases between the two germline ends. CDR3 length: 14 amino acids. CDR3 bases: TGTGCCAGCAGCCCTGCTTCGGGGGCCAACGTCCTGACTTTC. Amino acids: CASSPASGANVLTF.

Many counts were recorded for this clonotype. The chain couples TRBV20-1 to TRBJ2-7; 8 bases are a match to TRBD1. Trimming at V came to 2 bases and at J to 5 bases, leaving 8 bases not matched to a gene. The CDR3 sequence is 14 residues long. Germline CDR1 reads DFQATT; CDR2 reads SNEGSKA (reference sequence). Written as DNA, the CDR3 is TGCAGTGCTAGACCCACAGGGGGTTTCGACGAGCAGTACTTC. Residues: CSARPTGGFDEQYF.

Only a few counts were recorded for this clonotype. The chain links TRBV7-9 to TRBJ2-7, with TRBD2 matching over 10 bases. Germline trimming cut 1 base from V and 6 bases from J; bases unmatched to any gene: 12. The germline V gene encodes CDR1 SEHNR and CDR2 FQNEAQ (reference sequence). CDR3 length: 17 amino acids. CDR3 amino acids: CASSLGGLAGVWREQYF. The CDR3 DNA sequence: TGTGCCAGCAGCTTAGGTGGGCTAGCGGGAGTATGGCGCGAGCAGTACTTC.

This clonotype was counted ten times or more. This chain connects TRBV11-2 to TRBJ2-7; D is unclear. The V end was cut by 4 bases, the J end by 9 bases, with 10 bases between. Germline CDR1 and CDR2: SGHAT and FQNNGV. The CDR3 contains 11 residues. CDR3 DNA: TGTGCCAGCAGCTCCCTTTCGGTGCAGTACTTC. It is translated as CASSSLSVQYF.

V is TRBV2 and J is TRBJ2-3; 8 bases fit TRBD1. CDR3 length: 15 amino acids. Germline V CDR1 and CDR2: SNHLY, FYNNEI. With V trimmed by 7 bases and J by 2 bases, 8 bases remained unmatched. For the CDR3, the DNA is TGTGCCAGCAAAAAAATGACAGGGGCCACAGATACGCAGTATTTT. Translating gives CASKKMTGATDTQYF.

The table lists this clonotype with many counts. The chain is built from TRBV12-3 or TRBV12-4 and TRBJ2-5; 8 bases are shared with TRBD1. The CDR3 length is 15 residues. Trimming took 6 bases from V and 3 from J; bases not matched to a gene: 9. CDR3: CASSSGQGGKETQYF. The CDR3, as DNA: TGTGCCAGCAGCTCCGGACAGGGAGGAAAAGAGACCCAGTACTTC.